A selection of T cell receptor beta chains follows, all from one sample in a study of control samples from healthy donors and cancer patients. Clones were sequenced by immunoSEQ multiplex PCR, and TCRdb holds only the in-frame ones, with some missing. The data show around 70,000 clones, 75% to 85% seen once. The sequenced sample consisted of blood. The origin of the receptors is a man in his fifties or sixties in good health. The CDR3 runs from the conserved cysteine through the conserved F or W. A D gene is named only where the DNA matches it firmly. A row's size may be missing; if present it is once, few, many or a size class.

TRBV5-4	TRBJ2-5	TRBD2	-	TGTGCCAGCAGCCGTGGACTAGTCTTGGAGACCCAGTACTTC	CASSRGLVLETQYF
TRBV6-2/TRBV6-3	TRBJ2-1	-	-	TGTGCCAGCAGTTACTCAATACTCTCCTACAATGAGCAGTTCTTC	CASSYSILSYNEQFF
TRBV10-3	TRBJ1-1	-	-	TGTGCCATCAGTGAGTCTGTCACTGAAGCTTTCTTT	CAISESVTEAFF
TRBV6-1	TRBJ2-1	TRBD2	-	TGTGCCAGCAGTGTCCCACCCGGGACTAGCGGGAGGACGTACAATGAGCAGTTCTTC	CASSVPPGTSGRTYNEQFF
TRBV7-2	TRBJ2-7	TRBD2	once	TGTGCCAGCAGCTTACATGCGGGAGGGCCTAACGAGCAGTACTTC	CASSLHAGGPNEQYF
TRBV27	TRBJ2-7	-	few	TGTGCCAGCAGTTTACGGTTTCCCGGACGAGGGTACGAGCAGTACTTC	CASSLRFPGRGYEQYF
TRBV10-3	TRBJ1-5	TRBD1	-	TGTGCCATCAGTAGGCAGGGGGCTGATCAGCCCCAGCATTTT	CAISRQGADQPQHF
TRBV6-2/TRBV6-3	TRBJ1-4	-	-	TGTGCCAGCAGTTACAACGTCAGGGAGGATACAACTAATGAAAAACTGTTTTTT	CASSYNVREDTTNEKLFF
TRBV27	TRBJ1-4	-	few	TGTGCCAGCAGCTTGGGGGCGCGGGGTAATGAAAAACTGTTTTTT	CASSLGARGNEKLFF
TRBV9	TRBJ1-1	TRBD1	-	TGTGCCAGCAGCCCTGGACAGGGGACGGGAGCTTTCTTT	CASSPGQGTGAFF
TRBV18	TRBJ2-5	-	-	TGTGCCAGCGCAAGACAGCTTCAAGAGACCCAGTACTTC	CASARQLQETQYF
TRBV4-3	TRBJ2-1	TRBD1	-	TGCGCCAGCAGCCAAGGGCTATCGGGACAGGGGGCGAGTGAGCAGTTCTTC	CASSQGLSGQGASEQFF
TRBV6-6	TRBJ2-7	TRBD2	-	TGTGCCAGCAGTGTGGCGGGAGAAGTTAGTTACGAGCAGTACTTC	CASSVAGEVSYEQYF
TRBV28	TRBJ2-7	TRBD2	-	TGTGCCAGCAGTCGACTAGCTCCGGCTGAGCAGTACTTC	CASSRLAPAEQYF
TRBV21-1	TRBJ2-1	-	-	TGTGCCAGCAGCAAAAGGGGACAGGGGTGCAATGAGCAGTTCTTC	CASSKRGQGCNEQFF
TRBV28	TRBJ2-7	-	-	TGTGCCAGCAGTTTAAACTACGAGCAGTACTTC	CASSLNYEQYF
TRBV7-2	TRBJ2-3	-	-	TGTGCCAGCAAACAAACAGGGGCTAGCGCTCCCACAGATACGCAGTATTTT	CASKQTGASAPTDTQYF
TRBV6-6	TRBJ2-3	-	-	TGTGCCAGCAGTTACACGAGGAGCGGACCCACAGATACGCAGTATTTT	CASSYTRSGPTDTQYF
TRBV3-1/TRBV3-2	TRBJ2-7	-	-	TGTGCCAGCAGCCCCCCCCTGATCGAGCAGTACTTC	CASSPPLIEQYF
TRBV18	TRBJ2-1	-	-	TGTGCCAGCTCACCAGTAGGGTTGGCGTACAATGAGCAGTTCTTC	CASSPVGLAYNEQFF
TRBV5-1	TRBJ2-7	-	-	TGCGCCAGCAGCTTAGGCAGACGCTACGAGCAGTACTTC	CASSLGRRYEQYF
TRBV18	TRBJ2-4	TRBD1	-	TGTGCCAGCTCACCACCCGGGACAGCTCCGAAAAACATTCAGTACTTC	CASSPPGTAPKNIQYF
TRBV9	TRBJ1-3	-	-	TGTGCCAGCAGCGTAGGTGGGGGAAACACCATATATTTT	CASSVGGGNTIYF
TRBV24-1	TRBJ1-2	-	-	TGTGCCACCAGCGCTGACGGGGCTGGCTATGGCTACACCTTC	CATSADGAGYGYTF
TRBV19	TRBJ1-5	-	-	TGTGCCAGTAGTTTCCAGCGCGGCAATCAGCCCCAGCATTTT	CASSFQRGNQPQHF
TRBV3-1/TRBV3-2	TRBJ1-4	TRBD1	-	TGTGCCAGCAGTCGCGGACAGGGTGATGAAAAACTGTTTTTT	CASSRGQGDEKLFF
TRBV7-2	TRBJ2-3	-	-	TGTGCCAGCAGCTTAAGTGGCCTTGATACGCAGTATTTT	CASSLSGLDTQYF
TRBV6-1	TRBJ2-5	-	-	TGTGCCAGCAGTGAAGCGGTTTGGGGACTCCAAGAGACCCAGTACTTC	CASSEAVWGLQETQYF
TRBV5-5	TRBJ1-2	-	-	TGTGCCAGCAGCTTGGCCCCCTGGCAGGCCCTAGGCTACACCTTC	CASSLAPWQALGYTF
TRBV6-2/TRBV6-3	TRBJ2-3	-	-	TGTGCCAGCAGTTACGAAGGGGGGCTAAGGGATACGCAGTATTTT	CASSYEGGLRDTQYF
TRBV4-3	TRBJ2-1	TRBD2	-	TGCGCCAGCAGCCAAGATTGGTTAGCGGGAGGGGCCGGGGAGAATGAGCAGTTCTTC	CASSQDWLAGGAGENEQFF
TRBV19	TRBJ2-1	-	-	TGTGCCAGTAGTATGGTCGACAGCTACAATGAGCAGTTCTTC	CASSMVDSYNEQFF
TRBV15	TRBJ1-4	-	-	TGTGCCACCAGCAGAGACGGGGGAACAGACTCTGACTATGAAAAACTGTTTTTT	CATSRDGGTDSDYEKLFF
TRBV4-2	TRBJ2-7	TRBD2	-	TGTGCCAGCAGCCAAGGTAGCGGGAGGGGGAGCTCCTACGAGCAGTACTTC	CASSQGSGRGSSYEQYF
TRBV3-1/TRBV3-2	TRBJ2-3	-	-	TGTGCCAGCAGAAAGGGAGCAGATACGCAGTATTTT	CASRKGADTQYF
TRBV19	TRBJ1-5	-	few	TGTGCCAGTAGTATAGGGGTCAGGGGAGGCAATCAGCCCCAGCATTTT	CASSIGVRGGNQPQHF
TRBV4-2	TRBJ1-1	-	-	TGTGCCAGCAGCCAAGATCATATGATGAACACTGAAGCTTTCTTT	CASSQDHMMNTEAFF
TRBV7-8	TRBJ2-7	-	-	TGTGCCAGCAACGGCCAGGGGAGGAGGGTGGACTACGAGCAGTACTTC	CASNGQGRRVDYEQYF
TRBV6-5	TRBJ1-3	-	few	TGTGCCAGCAGTTTATCTGCTGGAAACACCATATATTTT	CASSLSAGNTIYF
TRBV24-1	TRBJ2-1	-	-	TGTGCCACCGGGCGGGGTAGGAACAATGAGCAGTTCTTC	CATGRGRNNEQFF
TRBV6-1	TRBJ2-1	-	once	TGTGCCAGCAGTGAAGGGGGGATGCCTAGGAATGAGCAGTTCTTC	CASSEGGMPRNEQFF
TRBV5-1	TRBJ1-3	-	-	TGCGCCAGCGGCGCAGGCTCTGGAAACACCATATATTTT	CASGAGSGNTIYF
TRBV29-1	TRBJ1-4	-	-	TGCAGCGTCGGACGGACAACTAATGAAAAACTGTTTTTT	CSVGRTTNEKLFF
TRBV19	TRBJ2-1	TRBD1	-	TGTGCCAGTAGGTCGACAGGGGCAAGGGAGCAGTTCTTC	CASRSTGAREQFF
TRBV5-4	TRBJ1-4	-	-	TGTGCCAGCAGCTCGGGTAGGGGAGAAAAACTGTTTTTT	CASSSGRGEKLFF
TRBV12-5	TRBJ2-1	-	-	TGTGCTAGTGGCTTACAGGGACGAACCTACAATGAGCAGTTCTTC	CASGLQGRTYNEQFF
TRBV7-2	TRBJ2-1	TRBD2	-	TGTGCCAGCAGCCAAATAGCGGGAGTTGTTCATGAGCAGTTCTTC	CASSQIAGVVHEQFF
TRBV5-1	TRBJ2-7	TRBD2	-	TGCGCCAGCAGCTTGGAGTTGGGACTAGGCCCCTACGAGCAGTACTTC	CASSLELGLGPYEQYF
TRBV28	TRBJ1-4	-	-	TGTGCCAGCAGTTCCCTGGACAGCGCAACTAATGAAAAACTGTTTTTT	CASSSLDSATNEKLFF
TRBV2	TRBJ1-5	-	-	TGTGCCAGCAGTGGGACGGGTACTCAGCCCCAGCATTTT	CASSGTGTQPQHF
TRBV7-2	TRBJ2-7	TRBD2	-	TGTGCCAGCAGCAGGACCGGGACTAGCGGCTACGAGCAGTACTTC	CASSRTGTSGYEQYF
TRBV11-2	TRBJ2-1	TRBD2	-	TGTGCCAGCAGCTTAGCACGGGGACTAGCGGTACTCAATGAGCAGTTCTTC	CASSLARGLAVLNEQFF
TRBV29-1	TRBJ2-1	TRBD2	few	TGCAGCGTGGGAGGACTAGCGGGAGATTCCCCACACGGGAATGAGCAGTTCTTC	CSVGGLAGDSPHGNEQFF